This TCR beta chain was sequenced for a study of blood T cell repertoires in COVID-19. Across the study: T cells, B-cell-depleted T cells, or PBMCs supplied cDNA or gDNA.

This clone came up once. Germline CDR1 reads SGHRS; CDR2 reads YFSETQ. V was clipped by 4 bases and J by 0 bases, with 20 bases between them. There are 18 residues in the CDR3. Source study methods: Scientists estimated how many nucleated cells there were by amplifying reference gene primers. The assay was immunoSEQ multiplex PCR, and TCRdb's table has in-frame clones only and misses some. That table gives V, J and clone size, and the DNA gave D and trimming. The sample lists under 300,000 clones, about four fifths occurring once. The sequencing sample was made of peripheral blood. The rearrangement joins TRBV5-1 to TRBJ1-3, with D hard to call. This TCR came from a woman aged 80 or older with acute or convalescent COVID-19. This CDR3 is CASSTGGSGRDSGNTIYF. As DNA, the CDR3 is TGCGCCAGCAGCACCGGAGGGTCCGGGAGGGACTCTGGAAACACCATATATTTT.